Listed here are 8 T cell receptor beta chains from one sample, sequenced in a study of T cells after yellow fever vaccination. TCRdb re-analysed the 5' RACE reads in MiXCR, keeping a single row per CDR3 protein. This table holds about 340,000 distinct CDR3 sequences, roughly 8.7% found once. The material sequenced was PBMCs, taken on the day of the first yellow fever vaccination. The receptors stem from a man between 18 and 35 years old who received the YFV17D yellow fever vaccine.

This clonotype was recorded at least ten times. The chain recombines TRBV2 with TRBJ2-3; 7 bases align to TRBD2. V lost 7 bases and J lost 5; bases outside the gene matches: 12. The CDR3 has 15 amino acids. Germline values: CDR1 SNHLY, CDR2 FYNNEI. The CDR3 loop reads CASKRLASRLDTQYF. CDR3 in DNA: TGTGCCAGCAAAAGACTAGCCTCGCGTTTAGATACGCAGTATTTT.

This chain uses TRBV20-1 with TRBJ1-5; D remains ambiguous. Trimming cost V 3 bases and J 2 bases, with 8 bases left between them. Germline values: CDR1 DFQATT, CDR2 SNEGSKA (reference sequence). CDR3 length equals 13 residues. The CDR3 bases are TGCAGTGCTAGGCCCGGGGGCAATCAGCCCCAGCATTTT. Translating it yields CSARPGGNQPQHF.

This clonotype turned up a few times. The chain has TRBV6-6 and TRBJ2-2; no definite D call. Trimming shortened V by 7 bases and J by 4 bases, and 10 bases separated the two germline ends. The CDR3 loop spans 13 amino acids. The germline CDR1 and CDR2 sequences are MNHNY and SVGAGI (reference sequence). CDR3 residues: CASTPFSTGELFF. CDR3 nucleotide sequence: TGTGCCAGCACCCCTTTCAGCACCGGGGAGCTGTTTTTT.

The chain carries TRBV30 and TRBJ1-1; perhaps TRBD1 as D (5 bases). The CDR3 contains 12 residues. In germline, CDR1 is GTSNPN, CDR2 SVGIG (reference sequence). Trimming removed 5 bases at V and 8 bases at J, with 15 bases between. CDR3 DNA sequence: TGTGCCTGGGGGGGGGTGACGGCAGAAGCTTTCTTT. Translated, it gives CAWGGVTAEAFF.

This clonotype was detected many times. The chain combines TRBV6-2 or TRBV6-3 with TRBJ2-2; 10 positions match TRBD1. Germline-derived CDR1 and CDR2 are MNHEY and SVGEGT. This CDR3 region has 18 residues. Trimming removed 0 bases from V and 3 bases from J; junction bases left unmatched: 7. CDR3 nucleotide sequence: TGTGCCAGCAGTTACTCCGGACAGGGGGTAGAAGACACCGGGGAGCTGTTTTTT. Translated: CASSYSGQGVEDTGELFF.

V gene TRBV5-1 combines with J gene TRBJ2-6; 10 positions match TRBD1. The V gene end was trimmed by 4 bases and the J gene end by 3 bases; junction bases not matched to a gene: 7. Germline CDR1 reads SGHRS; CDR2 reads YFSETQ. The CDR3 consists of 17 residues. For the CDR3, the DNA is TGCGCCAGCAGCGACGGGACAGGGGTTTATGGGGCCAACGTCCTGACTTTC. It codes for CASSDGTGVYGANVLTF.

The chain uses TRBV23-1 and TRBJ1-4, with D perhaps matching TRBD1 (5 bases). TRBV23-1 is sorted into the ORF group, with uncertain function. V dropped 2 bases and J dropped 3 bases, with 10 bases sitting between them. This CDR3 has 15 amino acids. Here the CDR3 reads CASSQPGQPNEKLFF. DNA of the CDR3: TGCGCCAGCAGTCAACCGGGGCAGCCTAATGAAAAACTGTTTTTT.

This clonotype was picked up many times. An end of the junction does not agree with germline; a read error may underlie this. The chain recombines TRBV12-3 or TRBV12-4 with TRBJ2-1; no clear D. The CDR3 consists of 12 residues. CDR3: CASSFSSNEQFF. For the CDR3, the DNA is TGTGCCAGCAGTTTTTCCTCCAATGAGCAGTTCTTC.